The 11 T cell receptor beta chains below were found in one sample sequenced in a study of T cells of healthy individuals. Via MiXCR, TCRdb re-called the 5' RACE reads, giving one row per CDR3 protein. The table includes tens of thousands of distinct CDR3 sequences, about 17% detected once. These receptors were taken from a human donor in good health.

This clonotype was counted many times. The rearrangement uses TRBV9 and TRBJ2-4; a possible D gene is TRBD2 (5 bases). Germline loops: CDR1 SGDLS, CDR2 YYNGEE. This CDR3 has 14 amino acids. Trimming cost V 0 bases and J 3 bases, with 7 bases left between them. The CDR3 DNA is TGTGCCAGCAGCGTAGATGGGAGCAAAAACATTCAGTACTTC. This codes for CASSVDGSKNIQYF. The full variable domain, with the rest looked up from reference TRBV9 and TRBJ2-4, is DSGVTQTPKHLITATGQRVTLRCSPRSGDLSVYWYQQSLDQGLQFLIQYYNGEERAKGNILERFSAQQFPDLHSELNLSSLELGDSALYFCASSVDGSKNIQYFGAGTRLSVL.

This clonotype was counted only a few times. The chain uses TRBV9 and TRBJ2-7; D may match TRBD1 or TRBD2 (5 bases each). CDR1 is SGDLS and CDR2 is YYNGEE in the germline V gene. This CDR3 is built from 16 residues. V gave up 4 bases and J gave up 7 bases, with 24 bases separating them. The CDR3 coding sequence is TGTGCCAGCAGCACCAAGCCGACTCCTCCTGAGGGGGAGCAGTACTTC. This sequence encodes CASSTKPTPPEGEQYF.

This clonotype was detected ten times or more. V usage is TRBV28 and J usage is TRBJ2-1, with TRBD2 matching 8 bases. The CDR3 is 16 residues long. The J segment lost 0 bases and the V segment lost 2 bases, leaving 3 bases of the junction unmatched. Germline lookup yields CDR1 MDHEN and CDR2 SYDVKM. The CDR3 loop is CASSLVAGSSYNEQFF. CDR3 in DNA: TGTGCCAGCAGTTTAGTAGCGGGGAGCTCCTACAATGAGCAGTTCTTC.

On this clonotype: A much larger clone lies one base from this, so it may be a read error. The gene calls are TRBV28 and TRBJ1-5; 7 positions agree with TRBD1. The CDR3 length is 16 residues. CDR1 and CDR2 (germline): MDHEN, SYDVKM. The trim removed 3 bases at V and 2 bases at J, leaving 7 bases unmatched. CDR3 coding DNA: TGTGCCAGCAGTTTCGGGACAGACCCTGGCAATCAGCCCCAGCATTTT. The encoded protein is CASSFGTDPGNQPQHF.

This clonotype was seen repeatedly, ten times or more. The gene calls are TRBV5-6 and TRBJ1-1; no reliable D call. The V end lost 4 bases, the J end lost 1 base, and 11 bases lay between the germline ends. The CDR3 runs 14 residues. Germline CDR1 is SGHDT and CDR2 is YYEEEE. This chain's CDR3 is CASSPLNRNTEAFF. The CDR3, as DNA: TGTGCCAGCAGCCCCCTGAACAGGAACACTGAAGCTTTCTTT.

This clonotype was seen a few times. The chain couples TRBV14 to TRBJ2-1, with TRBD2 matching 11 bases. CDR1 is SGHDN and CDR2 is FVKESK in the germline V gene. The trim removed 0 bases at V and 12 bases at J, leaving 4 bases unmatched. This CDR3 contains 14 residues. The CDR3 reads CASSQEVSGRVQFF. For the CDR3, the DNA is TGTGCCAGCAGCCAAGAGGTTAGCGGGAGGGTGCAGTTCTTC.

The sample holds many counts of this clonotype. The chain links TRBV11-1 to TRBJ2-7, with D possibly TRBD2 on 7 matching bases. The CDR3 runs to 15 residues. Germline CDR1 SGHAT, CDR2 FQDESV (reference sequence). V lost 3 bases and J 4 bases, leaving 16 bases between the germline ends. The CDR3 DNA sequence: TGTGCCAGCAGCTTCGAGGCTGGGGGGGCATACGAGCAGTACTTC. Translation: CASSFEAGGAYEQYF.

This clonotype turned up a few times. The gene calls are TRBV12-5 and TRBJ1-1, with a weak D call TRBD1 (5 bases). Germline V CDR1 and CDR2: LGHNT, FRNRAP. The CDR3 spans 15 residues. Trimming stripped 6 bases from V and 3 bases from J, with 17 bases between. The CDR3 DNA sequence: TGTGCTAGTGGGTCCTCCGGGAGGGGCTACACTGAAGCTTTCTTT. Translated: CASGSSGRGYTEAFF.

This clonotype was seen ten or more times. This rearrangement joins TRBV10-3 to TRBJ2-1; unclear D gene. V dropped 3 bases and J dropped 0 bases, with 9 bases sitting between them. Germline lookup yields CDR1 ENHRY and CDR2 SYGVKD. CDR3 length equals 15 residues. CDR3 amino acids: CAISEDRSSYNEQFF. CDR3 bases: TGTGCCATCAGTGAAGATAGAAGCTCCTACAATGAGCAGTTCTTC.

Ten or more counts support this clonotype. V usage is TRBV12-3 or TRBV12-4 and J usage is TRBJ2-7; D is perhaps TRBD1 or TRBD2 (6 bases each). Trimming left V 8 bases short and J 0 bases short, with 11 bases between. The CDR3 sequence is 13 residues long. CDR3 loop: CASARGVSYEQYF. The CDR3 nucleotides are TGTGCCAGCGCTAGGGGGGTCTCCTACGAGCAGTACTTC.

This clonotype was observed a few times. The chain has TRBV27 and TRBJ2-7; D uncertain. The CDR3 spans 16 residues. Germline CDR1 reads MNHEY; CDR2 reads SMNVEV (reference sequence). V lost 6 bases to trimming and J lost 0 bases, with 18 bases between them. The CDR3 here is CASSPAVARSSYEQYF. The CDR3 DNA follows: TGTGCCAGCAGCCCCGCGGTAGCCCGTAGCTCCTACGAGCAGTACTTC.